What follows is one TCR beta chain and its context. This entry belongs to a study of cytomegalovirus exposure and HLA in healthy donors. Between the trimmed V and J ends, which lost 1 base and 3 bases, there was a span of 10 bases. Germline V CDR1 and CDR2: SGHTA, FQGNSA. The CDR3 is 14 residues long. Primers: 60 Vbeta forward and 13 Jbeta reverse. Profiling relied on immunoSEQ multiplex PCR, and the TCRdb table lists in-frame clones only, not all of them. The data hold about 100,000 clones, with approximately 71% observed a single time. V and J are TRBV7-2 and TRBJ2-7; the D is unclear. The specimen sequenced was PBMCs. The source is a woman aged 18 to 35 in good health and CMV-seropositive. CDR3 in amino acids: CASSLGSAFYEQYF. The CDR3, as DNA: TGTGCCAGCAGCTTAGGATCAGCGTTCTACGAGCAGTACTTC.